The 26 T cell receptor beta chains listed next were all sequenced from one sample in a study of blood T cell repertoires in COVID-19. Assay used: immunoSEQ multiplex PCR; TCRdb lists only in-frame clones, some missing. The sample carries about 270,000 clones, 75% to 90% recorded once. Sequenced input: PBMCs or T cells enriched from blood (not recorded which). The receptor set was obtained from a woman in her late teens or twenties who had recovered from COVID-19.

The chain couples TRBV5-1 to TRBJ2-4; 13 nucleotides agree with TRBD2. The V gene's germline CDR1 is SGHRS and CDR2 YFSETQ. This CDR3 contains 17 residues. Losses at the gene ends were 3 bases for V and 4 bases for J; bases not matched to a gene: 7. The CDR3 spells CASSSGTSGGDKNIQYF. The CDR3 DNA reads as TGCGCCAGCAGCTCCGGAACTAGCGGGGGGGATAAAAACATTCAGTACTTC.

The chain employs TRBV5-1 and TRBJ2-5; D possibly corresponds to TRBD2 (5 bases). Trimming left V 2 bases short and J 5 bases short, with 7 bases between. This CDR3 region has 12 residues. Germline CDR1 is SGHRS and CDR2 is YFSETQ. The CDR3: CASSFQRETQYF. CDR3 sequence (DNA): TGCGCCAGCAGCTTCCAGCGGGAGACCCAGTACTTC.

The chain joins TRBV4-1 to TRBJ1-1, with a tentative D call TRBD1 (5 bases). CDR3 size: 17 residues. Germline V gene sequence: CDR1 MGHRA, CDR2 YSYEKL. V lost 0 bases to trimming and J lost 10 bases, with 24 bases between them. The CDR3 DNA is TGCGCCAGCAGCCAAGATTCCAATCCGGGACTCCGGCCGGGAGCTTTCTTT. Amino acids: CASSQDSNPGLRPGAFF.

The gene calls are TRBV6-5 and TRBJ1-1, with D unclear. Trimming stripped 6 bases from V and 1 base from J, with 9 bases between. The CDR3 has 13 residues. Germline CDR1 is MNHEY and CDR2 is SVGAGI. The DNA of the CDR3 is TGTGCCAGCAGGGCATCTGAGAACACTGAAGCTTTCTTT. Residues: CASRASENTEAFF.

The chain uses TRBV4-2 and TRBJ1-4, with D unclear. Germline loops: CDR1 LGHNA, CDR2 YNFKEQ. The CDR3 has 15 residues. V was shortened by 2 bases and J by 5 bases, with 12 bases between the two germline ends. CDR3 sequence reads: CASSQPTGGNEKLFF. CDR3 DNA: TGTGCCAGCAGCCAACCTACGGGCGGGAATGAAAAACTGTTTTTT.

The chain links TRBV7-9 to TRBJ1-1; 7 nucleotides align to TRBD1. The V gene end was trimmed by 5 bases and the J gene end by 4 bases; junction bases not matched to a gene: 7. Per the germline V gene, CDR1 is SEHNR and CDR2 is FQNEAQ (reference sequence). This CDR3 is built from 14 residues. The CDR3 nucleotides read TGTGCCAGCAGCCGACAGGGATTTAGCACTGAAGCTTTCTTT. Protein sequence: CASSRQGFSTEAFF.

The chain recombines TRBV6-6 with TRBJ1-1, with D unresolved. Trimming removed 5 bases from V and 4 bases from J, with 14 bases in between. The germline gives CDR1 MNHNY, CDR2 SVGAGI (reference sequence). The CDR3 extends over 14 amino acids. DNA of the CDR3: TGTGCCAGCAGTGGTCCGAAATCGGGCACTGAAGCTTTCTTT. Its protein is CASSGPKSGTEAFF.

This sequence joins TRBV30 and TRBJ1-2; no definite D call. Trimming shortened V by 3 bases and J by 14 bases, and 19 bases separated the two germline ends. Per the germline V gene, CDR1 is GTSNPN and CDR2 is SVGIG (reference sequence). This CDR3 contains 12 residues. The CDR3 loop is CAWRGREEGGTF. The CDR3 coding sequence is TGTGCCTGGAGAGGACGGGAAGAGGGCGGAACCTTC.

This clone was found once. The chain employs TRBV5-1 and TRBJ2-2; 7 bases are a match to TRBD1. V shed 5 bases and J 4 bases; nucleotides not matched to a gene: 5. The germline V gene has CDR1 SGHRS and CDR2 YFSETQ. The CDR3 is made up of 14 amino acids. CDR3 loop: CASRGTESTGELFF. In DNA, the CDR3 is TGCGCCAGCAGGGGGACAGAGAGCACCGGGGAGCTGTTTTTT. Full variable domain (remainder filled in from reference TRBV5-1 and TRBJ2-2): KAGVTQTPRYLIKTRGQQVTLSCSPISGHRSVSWYQQTPGQGLQFLFEYFSETQRNKGNFPGRFSGRQFSNSRSEMNVSTLELGDSALYLCASRGTESTGELFFGEGSRLTVL.

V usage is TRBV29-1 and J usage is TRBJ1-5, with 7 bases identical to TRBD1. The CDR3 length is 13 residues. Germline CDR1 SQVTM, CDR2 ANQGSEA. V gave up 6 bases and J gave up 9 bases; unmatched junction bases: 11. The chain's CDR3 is CSVQTGAEGPQHF. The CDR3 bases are TGCAGCGTCCAAACAGGGGCCGAGGGGCCCCAGCATTTT.

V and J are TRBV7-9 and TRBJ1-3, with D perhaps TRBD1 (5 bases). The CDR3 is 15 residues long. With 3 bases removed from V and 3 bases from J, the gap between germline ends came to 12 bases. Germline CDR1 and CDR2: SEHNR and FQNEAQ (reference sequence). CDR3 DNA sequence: TGTGCCAGCAGCTTTGGTACAGGCTTTGGAAACACCATATATTTT. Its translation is CASSFGTGFGNTIYF.

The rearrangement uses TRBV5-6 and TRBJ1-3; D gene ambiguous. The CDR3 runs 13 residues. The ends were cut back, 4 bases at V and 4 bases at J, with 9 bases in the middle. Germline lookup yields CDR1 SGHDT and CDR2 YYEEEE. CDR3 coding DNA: TGTGCCAGCAGCATGGGTCGGGGAAACACCATATATTTT. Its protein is CASSMGRGNTIYF.

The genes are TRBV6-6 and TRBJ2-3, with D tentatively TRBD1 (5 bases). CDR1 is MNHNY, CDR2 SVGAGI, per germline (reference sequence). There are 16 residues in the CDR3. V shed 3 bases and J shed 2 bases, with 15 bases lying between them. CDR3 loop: CASSYPQGEHTDTQYF. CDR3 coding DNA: TGTGCCAGCAGTTATCCGCAGGGCGAACACACAGATACGCAGTATTTT.

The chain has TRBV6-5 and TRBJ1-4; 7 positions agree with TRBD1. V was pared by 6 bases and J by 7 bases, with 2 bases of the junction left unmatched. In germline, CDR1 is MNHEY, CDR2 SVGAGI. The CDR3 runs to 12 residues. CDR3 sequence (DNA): TGTGCCAGCAGCAGGGGGAGTGAAAAACTGTTTTTT. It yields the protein CASSRGSEKLFF.

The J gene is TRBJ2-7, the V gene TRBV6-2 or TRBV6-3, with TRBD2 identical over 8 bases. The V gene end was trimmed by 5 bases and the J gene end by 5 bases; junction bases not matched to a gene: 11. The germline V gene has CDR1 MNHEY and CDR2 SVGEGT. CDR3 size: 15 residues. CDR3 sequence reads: CASSDTKRGGNEQYF. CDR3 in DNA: TGTGCCAGCAGTGACACTAAACGGGGGGGAAACGAGCAGTACTTC.

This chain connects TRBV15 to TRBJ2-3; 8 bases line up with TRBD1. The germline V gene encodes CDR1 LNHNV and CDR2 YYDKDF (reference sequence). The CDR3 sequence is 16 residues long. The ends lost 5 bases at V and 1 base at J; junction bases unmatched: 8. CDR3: CATSGLPGQGTDTQYF. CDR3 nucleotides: TGTGCCACCAGCGGTCTTCCGGGACAGGGCACAGATACGCAGTATTTT.

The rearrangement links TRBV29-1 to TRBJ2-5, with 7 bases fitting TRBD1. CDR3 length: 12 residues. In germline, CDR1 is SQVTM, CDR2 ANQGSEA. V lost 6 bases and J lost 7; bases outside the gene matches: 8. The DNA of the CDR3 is TGCAGCGTACTTTGGACAGGAGGGACCCAGTACTTC. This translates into CSVLWTGGTQYF.

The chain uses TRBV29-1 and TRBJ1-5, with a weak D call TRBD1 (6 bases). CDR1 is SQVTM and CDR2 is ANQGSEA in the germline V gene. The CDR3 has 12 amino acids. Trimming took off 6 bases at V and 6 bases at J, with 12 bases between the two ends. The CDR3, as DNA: TGCAGCGTCCACATACAGGGTCAGCCCCAGCATTTT. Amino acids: CSVHIQGQPQHF.

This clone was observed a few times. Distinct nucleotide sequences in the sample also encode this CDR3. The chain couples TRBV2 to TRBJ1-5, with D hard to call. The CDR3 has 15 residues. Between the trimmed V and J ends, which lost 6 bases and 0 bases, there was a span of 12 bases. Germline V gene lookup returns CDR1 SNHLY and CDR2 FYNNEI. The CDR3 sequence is CASRRDRNSNQPQHF. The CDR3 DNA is TGTGCCAGCAGGAGAGATAGAAATAGCAATCAGCCCCAGCATTTT.

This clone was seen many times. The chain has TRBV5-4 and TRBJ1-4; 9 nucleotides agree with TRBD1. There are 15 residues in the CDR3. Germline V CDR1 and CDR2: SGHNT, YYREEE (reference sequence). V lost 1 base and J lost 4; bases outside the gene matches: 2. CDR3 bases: TGTGCCAGCAGCTTGACAGGGGGCGATAATGAAAAACTGTTTTTT. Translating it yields CASSLTGGDNEKLFF.

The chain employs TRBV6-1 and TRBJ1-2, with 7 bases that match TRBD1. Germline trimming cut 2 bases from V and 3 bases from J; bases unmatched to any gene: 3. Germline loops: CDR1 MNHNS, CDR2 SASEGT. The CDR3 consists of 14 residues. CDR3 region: CASSEIGTDYGYTF. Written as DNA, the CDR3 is TGTGCCAGCAGTGAAATAGGGACAGACTATGGCTACACCTTC.

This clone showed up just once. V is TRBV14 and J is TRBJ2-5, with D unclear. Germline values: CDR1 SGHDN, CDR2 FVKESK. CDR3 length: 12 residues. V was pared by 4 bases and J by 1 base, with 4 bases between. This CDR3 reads CASSRLQETQYF. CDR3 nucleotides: TGTGCCAGCAGCCGACTCCAAGAGACCCAGTACTTC. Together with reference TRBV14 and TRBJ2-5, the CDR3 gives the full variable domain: EAGVTQFPSHSVIEKGQTVTLRCDPISGHDNLYWYRRVMGKEIKFLLHFVKESKQDESGMPNNRFLAERTGGTYSTLKVQPAELEDSGVYFCASSRLQETQYFGPGTRLLVL.

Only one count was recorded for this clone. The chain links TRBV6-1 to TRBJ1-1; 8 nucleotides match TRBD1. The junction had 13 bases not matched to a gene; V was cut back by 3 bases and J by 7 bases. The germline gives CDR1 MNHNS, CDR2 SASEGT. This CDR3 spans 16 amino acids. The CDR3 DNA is TGTGCCAGCAGTGAGCTAGACAGGGGTCTAGGTAGTGAAGCTTTCTTT. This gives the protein CASSELDRGLGSEAFF.

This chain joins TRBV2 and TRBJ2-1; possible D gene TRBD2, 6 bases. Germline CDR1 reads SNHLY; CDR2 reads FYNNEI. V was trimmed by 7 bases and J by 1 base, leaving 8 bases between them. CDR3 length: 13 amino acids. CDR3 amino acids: CASTGGSYNEQFF. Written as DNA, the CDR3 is TGTGCCAGCACCGGGGGATCCTACAATGAGCAGTTCTTC. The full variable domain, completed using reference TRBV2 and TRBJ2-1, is EPEVTQTPSHQVTQMGQEVILRCVPISNHLYFYWYRQILGQKVEFLVSFYNNEISEKSEIFDDQFSVERPDGSNFTLKIRSTKLEDSAMYFCASTGGSYNEQFFGPGTRLTVL.

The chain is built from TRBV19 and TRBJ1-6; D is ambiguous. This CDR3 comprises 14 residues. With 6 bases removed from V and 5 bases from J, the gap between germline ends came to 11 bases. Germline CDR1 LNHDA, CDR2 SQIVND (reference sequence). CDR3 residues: CASSHRGNNSPLHF. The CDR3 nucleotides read TGTGCCAGTAGCCACCGGGGAAATAATTCACCCCTCCACTTT.

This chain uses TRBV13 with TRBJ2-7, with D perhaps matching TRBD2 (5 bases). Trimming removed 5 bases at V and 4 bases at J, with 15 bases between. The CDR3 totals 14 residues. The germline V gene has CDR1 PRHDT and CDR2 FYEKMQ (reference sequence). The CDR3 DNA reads TGTGCCAGCAGCCACTCCCCGGCGGGTTACGAGCAGTACTTC. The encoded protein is CASSHSPAGYEQYF.